This T cell receptor beta chain was sequenced during a study of identical twins. Study-level findings and limits: For cord blood, abundant beta clonotypes had fewer insertions, unlike memory repertoires, which showed none. Conclusions were drawn cross-sectionally by statistical analysis, without following the same donors.

Germline V gene lookup returns CDR1 SGDLS and CDR2 YYNGEE. The V segment lost 4 bases and the J segment 5 bases; nucleotides outside the gene matches: 5. CDR3 size: 15 residues. This clonotype was seen a few times. No antigen is known for it. A universal primer site was created by template switching, with the cDNA bearing unique molecular identifiers. TCRdb reprocessed the 5' RACE reads with MiXCR, giving one entry per CDR3 protein. Altogether about 690,000 distinct CDR3 sequences are present, around 6.1% being singletons, with the ten largest covering under 2%. Every sampled donor was Caucasian and healthy.

Material: naive T cells sorted from blood. V usage is TRBV9 and J usage is TRBJ2-2, with TRBD1 matching 10 bases. The origin of this receptor is a man aged 18-30 years in good health. CDR3 protein: CASSPTGGRTGELFF. CDR3 DNA sequence: TGTGCCAGCAGCCCGACAGGGGGCAGAACCGGGGAGCTGTTTTTT.